A selection of T cell receptor beta chains follows, all from one sample in a study of blood T cell repertoires in COVID-19. Produced via immunoSEQ multiplex PCR; TCRdb's table is partial and in-frame only. The sample lists about 190,000 clones, over 80% occurring once. Sequencing was carried out using peripheral blood. The receptors come from a middle-aged woman with acute or convalescent COVID-19. Both conserved end residues are trimmed from each CDR3. Each record gives: D gene, V gene, J gene, CDR3 protein. D genes are given only for firm matches.

>NA|TRBV19|TRBJ2-2
ASRTDANTGELF
>NA|TRBV6-5|TRBJ1-3
ASSFGQPSGNTIY
>TRBD1|TRBV20-1|TRBJ1-5
SASAPGQGARQPQH
>TRBD1|TRBV5-5|TRBJ1-3
ASSLDDRAPGNTIY
>TRBD2|TRBV11-2|TRBJ2-7
ASSLLAGGQEQY
>NA|TRBV5-1|TRBJ2-5
ASSLGAKETQY
>TRBD2|TRBV28|TRBJ2-2
ASISGLAALNTGELF
>NA|TRBV27|TRBJ2-1
ASSPITTSWGQF
>NA|TRBV2|TRBJ1-4
ASSNTGQKEKLF
>NA|TRBV13|TRBJ1-1
ASRSTPAGFTEAF
>TRBD1|TRBV6-4|TRBJ1-1
ASKQGTGRAEAF
>NA|TRBV28|TRBJ1-6
ASHPPGLYNSPLH
>NA|TRBV5-1|TRBJ2-1
ASSLVLAVPNEQF
>TRBD1|TRBV24-1|TRBJ1-2
ATSDMGQAYGYT
>TRBD1|TRBV9|TRBJ2-5
ASSASPNRGRETQY
>NA|TRBV14|TRBJ2-1
ASSQSPGGVEF
>TRBD1|TRBV6-5|TRBJ1-2
ASSRTGYGYT
>NA|TRBV6-4|TRBJ2-2
ASSDSGTNTGELF
>TRBD1|TRBV6-6|TRBJ1-1
ASSRRGTGMNTEAF
>NA|TRBV1|TRBJ2-7
TPAGGSYEQY
>NA|TRBV19|TRBJ2-2
ASSIQGNTGELF
>TRBD1|TRBV13|TRBJ2-2
ASRQGAVTGELF
>NA|TRBV6-6|TRBJ1-5
ASSLKTHNQPQH
>NA|TRBV11-2|TRBJ1-6
ASSPRLDNSPLH
>TRBD2|TRBV5-1|TRBJ2-1
ASSLALAGGTLPYEQF
>TRBD2|TRBV7-9|TRBJ2-2
ASSLDSGMNTGELF
>TRBD1|TRBV24-1|TRBJ1-5
ATSDDRVGQPQH
>TRBD1|TRBV18|TRBJ2-4
ASSINPGTGGNIQY
>NA|TRBV6-2/TRBV6-3|TRBJ1-1
ASSLRGGKNTEAF
>NA|TRBV9|TRBJ1-6
ASSPPQGVFSPLH
>NA|TRBV11-3|TRBJ2-7
ASSLDRGYEQY
>TRBD1|TRBV18|TRBJ1-2
ASSPWTGGEAGGYT
>NA|TRBV24-1|TRBJ1-2
ATSDTMTIDGYT
>NA|TRBV19|TRBJ2-1
ASSRGVEQF
>TRBD1|TRBV5-1|TRBJ1-5
ASSLTGGNQPQH
>NA|TRBV6-5|TRBJ2-2
ASSYSFHGELF
>NA|TRBV18|TRBJ1-4
ASRGGTGQVDEKLF
>TRBD1|TRBV7-9|TRBJ1-5
ASSPGQADNQPQH
>NA|TRBV28|TRBJ1-3
ASSFGSGNTIY
>TRBD1|TRBV7-8|TRBJ1-2
ASSTRQGGIYGYT
>TRBD2|TRBV7-2|TRBJ2-2
ASSRSGGGTGELF